This T cell receptor beta chain emerged from a study of chemoradiotherapy in HPV16-positive cancers. Study as a whole: Functional T-cell assays on two HPV16-positive patients' cells defined candidate HPV-specific clones and common TCR motifs.

Repeated repertoire sampling spanned the course of chemoradiotherapy. As concerns this clone: Antigen specificity is unknown.

Trimming took off 6 bases at V and 0 bases at J, with 12 bases between the two ends. This CDR3 is built from 15 residues. Germline V gene lookup returns CDR1 SNHLY and CDR2 FYNNEI. Clones were sequenced by immunoSEQ multiplex PCR, and TCRdb holds only the in-frame ones, with some missing. The data contain approximately 12,000 clones, 90% of them singletons. Findings and limits, study-wide: For HPV16-positive patients, expanding HPV-responsive T cells associated with longer recurrence-free survival. During treatment, candidate HPV-specific clones and E7-related motifs expanded in tumor.

The chain carries TRBV2 and TRBJ1-5; possible D gene TRBD1, 6 bases. Sampling was done from a patient who underwent chemoradiotherapy. The TCR comes from a human donor with HPV-associated anogenital cancer. The CDR3 region has the DNA TGTGCCAGCAGAGGACAGCCTTATAGCAATCAGCCCCAGCATTTT. This encodes CASRGQPYSNQPQHF.